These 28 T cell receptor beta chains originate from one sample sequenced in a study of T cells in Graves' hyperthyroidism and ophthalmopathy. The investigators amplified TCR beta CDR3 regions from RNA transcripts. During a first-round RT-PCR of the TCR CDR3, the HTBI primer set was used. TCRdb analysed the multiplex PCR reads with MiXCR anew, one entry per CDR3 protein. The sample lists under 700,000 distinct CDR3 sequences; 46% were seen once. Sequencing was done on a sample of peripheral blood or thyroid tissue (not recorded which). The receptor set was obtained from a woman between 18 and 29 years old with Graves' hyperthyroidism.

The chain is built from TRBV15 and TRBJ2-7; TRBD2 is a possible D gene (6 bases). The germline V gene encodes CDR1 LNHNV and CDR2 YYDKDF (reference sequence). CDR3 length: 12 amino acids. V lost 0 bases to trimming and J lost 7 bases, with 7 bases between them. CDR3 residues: CATSRDGGEQYF. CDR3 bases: TGTGCCACCAGCAGAGATGGGGGGGAGCAGTACTTC.

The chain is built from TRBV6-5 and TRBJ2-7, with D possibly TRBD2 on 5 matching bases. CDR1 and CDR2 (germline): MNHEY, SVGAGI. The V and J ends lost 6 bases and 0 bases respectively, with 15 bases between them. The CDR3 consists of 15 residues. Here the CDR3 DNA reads TGTGCCAGCAGCCCCGCGGGCGCGAGCTCCTACGAGCAGTACTTC. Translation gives CASSPAGASSYEQYF.

The CDR3 DNA sequence: TGTGCCAGCAGCCTACGAATGGGGGGCTCGAAGACCCAGTACTTC. This sequence encodes CASSLRMGGSKTQYF. This chain links TRBV7-9 with TRBJ2-5, with D possibly being TRBD1 or TRBD2 (6 bases each). This CDR3 has 15 residues. The V and J ends lost 5 bases and 6 bases respectively, with 19 bases between them. Germline-derived CDR1 and CDR2 are SEHNR and FQNEAQ (reference sequence).

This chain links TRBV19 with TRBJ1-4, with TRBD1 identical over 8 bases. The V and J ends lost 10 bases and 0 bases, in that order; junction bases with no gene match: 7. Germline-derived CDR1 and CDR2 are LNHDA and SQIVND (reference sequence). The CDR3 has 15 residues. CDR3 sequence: CATSGQVATNEKLFF. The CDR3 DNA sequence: TGTGCCACGTCGGGACAGGTTGCAACTAATGAAAAACTGTTTTTT. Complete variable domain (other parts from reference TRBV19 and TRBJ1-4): DGGITQSPKYLFRKEGQNVTLSCEQNLNHDAMYWYRQDPGQGLRLIYYSQIVNDFQKGDIAEGYSVSREKKESFPLTVTSAQKNPTAFYLCATSGQVATNEKLFFGSGTQLSVL.

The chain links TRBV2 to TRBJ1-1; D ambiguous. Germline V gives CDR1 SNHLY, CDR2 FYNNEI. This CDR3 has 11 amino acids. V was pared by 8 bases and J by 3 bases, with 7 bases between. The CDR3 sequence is CASRYDTEAFF. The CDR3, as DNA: TGTGCCAGCCGGTATGACACTGAAGCTTTCTTT.

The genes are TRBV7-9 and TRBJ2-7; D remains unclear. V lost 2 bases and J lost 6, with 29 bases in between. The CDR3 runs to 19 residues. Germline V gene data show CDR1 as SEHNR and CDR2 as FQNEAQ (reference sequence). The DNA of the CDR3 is TGTGCCAGCAGCTTATTAGGCCAGGTCCGACGCGGTCTATCGGGCGAGCAGTACTTC. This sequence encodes CASSLLGQVRRGLSGEQYF.

CDR3 nucleotide sequence: TGTGCCAGCAGTTTTACGGCGTCTTACTACGAGCAGTACTTC. Its translation: CASSFTASYYEQYF. This sequence joins TRBV2 and TRBJ2-7; D is ambiguous. The CDR3 sequence is 14 residues long. CDR1 is SNHLY and CDR2 is FYNNEI in the germline V gene. Trimming shortened V by 5 bases and J by 3 bases, and 14 bases separated the two germline ends. Full variable domain (rest looked up from reference TRBV2 and TRBJ2-7): EPEVTQTPSHQVTQMGQEVILRCVPISNHLYFYWYRQILGQKVEFLVSFYNNEISEKSEIFDDQFSVERPDGSNFTLKIRSTKLEDSAMYFCASSFTASYYEQYFGPGTRLTVT.

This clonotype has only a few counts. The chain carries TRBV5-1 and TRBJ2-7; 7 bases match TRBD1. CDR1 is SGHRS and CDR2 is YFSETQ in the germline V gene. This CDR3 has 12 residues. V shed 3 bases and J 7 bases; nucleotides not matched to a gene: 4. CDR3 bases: TGCGCCAGCAGCTCGGACAGGCCGGAGCAGTACTTC. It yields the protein CASSSDRPEQYF.

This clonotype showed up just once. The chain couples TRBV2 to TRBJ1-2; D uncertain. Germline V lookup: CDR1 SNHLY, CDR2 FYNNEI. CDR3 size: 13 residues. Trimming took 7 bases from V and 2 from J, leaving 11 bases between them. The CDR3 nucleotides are TGTGCCAGCAAACCGACGGAGAACTATGGCTACACCTTC. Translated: CASKPTENYGYTF.

The CDR3 protein is CSARASVDSPLHF. Written as DNA, the CDR3 is TGCAGTGCTAGAGCATCCGTCGATTCACCCCTCCACTTT. The chain joins TRBV20-1 to TRBJ1-6; D remains unclear. The CDR3 spans 13 residues. The V gene lost 1 base and the J gene lost 8 bases, with 9 bases spanning the gap. From germline, CDR1 is DFQATT and CDR2 SNEGSKA (reference sequence).

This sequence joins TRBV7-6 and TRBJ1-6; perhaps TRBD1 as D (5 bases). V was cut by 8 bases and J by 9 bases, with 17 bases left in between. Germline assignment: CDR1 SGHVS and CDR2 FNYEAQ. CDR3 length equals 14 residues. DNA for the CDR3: TGTGCCAGCGGAGGGACGATATCAAGTTCACCCCTCCACTTT. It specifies CASGGTISSSPLHF.

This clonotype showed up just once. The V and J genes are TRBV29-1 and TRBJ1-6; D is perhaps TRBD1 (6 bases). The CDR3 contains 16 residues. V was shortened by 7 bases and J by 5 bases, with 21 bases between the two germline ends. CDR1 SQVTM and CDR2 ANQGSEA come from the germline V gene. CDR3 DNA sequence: TGCAGCGGCCCTTCGAGGGGGGAACTGAATAATTCACCCCTCCACTTT. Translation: CSGPSRGELNNSPLHF.

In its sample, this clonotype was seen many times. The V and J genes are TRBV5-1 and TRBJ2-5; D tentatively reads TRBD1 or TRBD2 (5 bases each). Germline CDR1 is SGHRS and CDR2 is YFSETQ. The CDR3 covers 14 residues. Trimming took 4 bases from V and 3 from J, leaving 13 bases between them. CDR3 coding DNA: TGCGCCAGCAGCCGGGGATGGGGCGAAGAGACCCAGTACTTC. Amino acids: CASSRGWGEETQYF. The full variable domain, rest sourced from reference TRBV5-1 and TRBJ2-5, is KAGVTQTPRYLIKTRGQQVTLSCSPISGHRSVSWYQQTPGQGLQFLFEYFSETQRNKGNFPGRFSGRQFSNSRSEMNVSTLELGDSALYLCASSRGWGEETQYFGPGTRLLVL.

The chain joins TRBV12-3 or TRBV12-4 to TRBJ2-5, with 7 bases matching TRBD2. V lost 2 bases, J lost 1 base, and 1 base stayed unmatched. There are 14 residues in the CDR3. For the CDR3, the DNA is TGTGCCAGCAGTTTAATAGCGGGCCAAGAGACCCAGTACTTC. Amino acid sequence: CASSLIAGQETQYF.

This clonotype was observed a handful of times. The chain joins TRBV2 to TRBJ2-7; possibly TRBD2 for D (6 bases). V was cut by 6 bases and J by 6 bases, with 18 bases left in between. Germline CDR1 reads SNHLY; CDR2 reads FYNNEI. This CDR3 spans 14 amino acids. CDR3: CASRRDSAPLEQYF. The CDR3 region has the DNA TGTGCCAGCAGGCGGGACTCCGCTCCCCTCGAGCAGTACTTC.

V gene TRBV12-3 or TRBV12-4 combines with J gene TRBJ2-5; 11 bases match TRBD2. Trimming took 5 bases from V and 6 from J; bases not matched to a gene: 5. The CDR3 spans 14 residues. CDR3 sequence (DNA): TGTGCCAGCAGTAGCCGACTAGCGGGGAAGACCCAGTACTTC. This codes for CASSSRLAGKTQYF.

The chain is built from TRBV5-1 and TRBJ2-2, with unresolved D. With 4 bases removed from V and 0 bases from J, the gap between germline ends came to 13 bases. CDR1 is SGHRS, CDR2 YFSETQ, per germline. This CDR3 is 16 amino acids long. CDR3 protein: CASSTGAPTNTGELFF. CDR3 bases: TGCGCCAGCAGCACCGGAGCACCGACGAACACCGGGGAGCTGTTTTTT.

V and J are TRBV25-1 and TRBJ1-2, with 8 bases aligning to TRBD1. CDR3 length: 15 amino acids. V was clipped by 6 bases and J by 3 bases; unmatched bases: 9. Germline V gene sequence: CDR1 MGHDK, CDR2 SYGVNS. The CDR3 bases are TGTGCCAGCAGCTTAGGCCCAGGGGGCCACTATGGCTACACCTTC. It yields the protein CASSLGPGGHYGYTF.

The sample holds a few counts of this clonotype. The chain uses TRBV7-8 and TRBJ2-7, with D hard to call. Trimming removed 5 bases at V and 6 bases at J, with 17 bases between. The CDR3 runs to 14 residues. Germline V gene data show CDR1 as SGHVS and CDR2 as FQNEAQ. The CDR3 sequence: CASSLGPSVGEQYF. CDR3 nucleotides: TGTGCCAGCAGCCTCGGACCTTCGGTGGGCGAGCAGTACTTC.

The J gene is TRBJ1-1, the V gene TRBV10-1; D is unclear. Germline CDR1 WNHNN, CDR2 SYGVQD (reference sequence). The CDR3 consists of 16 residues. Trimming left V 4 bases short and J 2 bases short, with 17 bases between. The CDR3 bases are TGCGCCAGCAGTGTCGGCCACCCGGGCGCTAACACTGAAGCTTTCTTT. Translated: CASSVGHPGANTEAFF.

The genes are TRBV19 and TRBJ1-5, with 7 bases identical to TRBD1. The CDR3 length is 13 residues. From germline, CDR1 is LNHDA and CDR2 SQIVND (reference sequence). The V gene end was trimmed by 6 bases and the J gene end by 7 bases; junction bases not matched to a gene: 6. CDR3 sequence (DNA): TGTGCCAGTAGCGAAAGGGGGCGGCAGCCCCAGCATTTT. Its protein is CASSERGRQPQHF.

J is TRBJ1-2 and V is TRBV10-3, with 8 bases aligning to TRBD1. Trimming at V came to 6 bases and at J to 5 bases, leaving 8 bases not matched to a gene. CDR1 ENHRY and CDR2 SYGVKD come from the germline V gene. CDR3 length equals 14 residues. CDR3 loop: CAISPGTGTYGYTF. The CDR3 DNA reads TGTGCCATCAGCCCCGGGACAGGAACTTATGGCTACACCTTC.

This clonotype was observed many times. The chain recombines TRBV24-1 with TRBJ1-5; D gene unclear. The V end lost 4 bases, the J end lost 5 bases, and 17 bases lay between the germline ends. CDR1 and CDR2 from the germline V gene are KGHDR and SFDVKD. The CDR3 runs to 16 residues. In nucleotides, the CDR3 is TGTGCCACCAGTGACCCTGGGTCCCCTCCGGATCAGCCCCAGCATTTT. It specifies CATSDPGSPPDQPQHF.

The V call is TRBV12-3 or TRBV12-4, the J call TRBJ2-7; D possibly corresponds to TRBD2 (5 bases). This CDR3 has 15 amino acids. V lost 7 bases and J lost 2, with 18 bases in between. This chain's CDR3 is CASTTSGGSTYEQYF. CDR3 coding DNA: TGTGCCAGCACCACTAGTGGCGGCAGTACCTACGAGCAGTACTTC.

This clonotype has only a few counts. The CDR3 coding sequence is TGTGCCAGTAGTATAGCCACAGCTGGAAACACCATATATTTT. Protein: CASSIATAGNTIYF. This sequence joins TRBV19 and TRBJ1-3, with D uncertain. Trimming pared 1 base from V and 2 bases from J, leaving 6 bases between. The length of the CDR3 is 14 residues. Germline V CDR1 and CDR2: LNHDA, SQIVND (reference sequence).

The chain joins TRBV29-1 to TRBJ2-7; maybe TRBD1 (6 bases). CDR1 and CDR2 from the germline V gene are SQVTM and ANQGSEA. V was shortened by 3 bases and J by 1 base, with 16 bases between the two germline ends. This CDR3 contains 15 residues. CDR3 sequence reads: CSVDLGGTTSYEQYF. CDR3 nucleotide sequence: TGCAGCGTTGACCTGGGTGGGACAACGTCCTACGAGCAGTACTTC.

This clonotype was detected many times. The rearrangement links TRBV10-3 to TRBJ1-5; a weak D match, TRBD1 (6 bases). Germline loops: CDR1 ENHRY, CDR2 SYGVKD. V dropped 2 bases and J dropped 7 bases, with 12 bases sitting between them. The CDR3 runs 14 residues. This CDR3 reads CAISEVVGGQPQHF. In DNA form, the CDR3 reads TGTGCCATCAGTGAGGTGGTGGGGGGCCAGCCCCAGCATTTT.

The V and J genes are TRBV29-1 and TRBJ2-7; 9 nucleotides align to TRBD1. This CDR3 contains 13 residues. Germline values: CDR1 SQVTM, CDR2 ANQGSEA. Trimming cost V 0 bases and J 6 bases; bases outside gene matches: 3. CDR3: CSVEDGQGFEQYF. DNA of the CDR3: TGCAGCGTTGAAGATGGACAGGGGTTCGAGCAGTACTTC.